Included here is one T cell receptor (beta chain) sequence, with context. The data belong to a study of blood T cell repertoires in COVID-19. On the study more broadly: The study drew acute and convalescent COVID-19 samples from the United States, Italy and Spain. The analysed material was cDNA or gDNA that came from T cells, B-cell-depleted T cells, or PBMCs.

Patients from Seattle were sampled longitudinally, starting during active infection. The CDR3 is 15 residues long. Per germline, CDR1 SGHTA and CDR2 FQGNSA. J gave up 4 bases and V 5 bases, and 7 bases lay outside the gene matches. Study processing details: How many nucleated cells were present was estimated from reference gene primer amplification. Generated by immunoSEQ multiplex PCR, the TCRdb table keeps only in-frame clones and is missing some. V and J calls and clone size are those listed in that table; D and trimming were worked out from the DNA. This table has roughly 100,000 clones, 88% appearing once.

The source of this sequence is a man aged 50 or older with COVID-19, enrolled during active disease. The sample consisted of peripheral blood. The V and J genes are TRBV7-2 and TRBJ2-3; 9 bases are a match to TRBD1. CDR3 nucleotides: TGTGCCAGCAGCCCTCGGGACAGGGCCTCAGATACGCAGTATTTT. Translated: CASSPRDRASDTQYF. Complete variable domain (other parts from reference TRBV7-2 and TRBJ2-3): GAGVSQSPSNKVTEKGKDVELRCDPISGHTALYWYRQSLGQGLEFLIYFQGNSAPDKSGLPSDRFSAERTGGSVSTLTIQRTQQEDSAVYLCASSPRDRASDTQYFGPGTRLTVL.